The sequence of this TCR beta chain was determined in a study of PD-1 blockade in classical Hodgkin lymphoma. Study-wide context: Intravenous nivolumab at 3 mg/kg was given to patients every 2 weeks.

Relapse after autologous stem cell transplantation occurred in every patient, and brentuximab vedotin exposure varied. General study results and limits: Complete responders' diversity at baseline resembled that of newly diagnosed patients. Any patient who commenced nivolumab under 1 year after ASCT was excluded.

Libraries were prepared by immunoSEQ multiplex PCR; TCRdb keeps only in-frame clonotypes and omits some of them. The sample gives about 98,000 clones, approximately 92% of which show up once; about 2.5% is in the top ten. For this clone: Its specificity is unknown.

Germline values: CDR1 SGDLS, CDR2 YYNGEE. The J segment lost 10 bases and the V segment lost 0 bases, leaving 3 bases of the junction unmatched. This CDR3 is 13 amino acids long. The chain links TRBV9 to TRBJ2-4, with 8 bases matching TRBD1. The TCR originated in a human donor with classical Hodgkin lymphoma. The sample was peripheral blood mononuclear cells (PBMCs), taken at baseline. CDR3 residues: CASSVEQGEIQYF. CDR3 in DNA: TGTGCCAGCAGCGTAGAACAGGGGGAGATTCAGTACTTC.